This T cell receptor beta chain was documented in a study of shared clonotypes between healthy human individuals. Assay: immunoSEQ multiplex PCR; the TCRdb copy retains only in-frame clones and omits some. Found here are nearly 1,000,000 clones, about 80% of them singletons; the top ten hold roughly 1.5%. This clone has more than one count but fewer than ten. V was clipped by 7 bases and J by 1 base; unmatched bases: 3. The CDR3 length is 13 residues. CDR1 and CDR2 from the germline V gene are WSHSY and SAAADI. Sample: memory CD4+ T cells sorted from blood. Subset in this sample: CD45RA-negative fraction. This chain joins TRBV10-2 and TRBJ1-1; 7 nucleotides line up with TRBD1. The receptor's source is a man between 18 and 35 years old in good health. The CDR3 coding sequence is TGCGCCAGCACCGGACAGGCGAACACTGAAGCTTTCTTT. It specifies CASTGQANTEAFF.